This entry features one TCR beta chain sequence. The antigen is not known. Germline values: CDR1 SGHRS, CDR2 YFSETQ. This CDR3 is 14 amino acids long. Trimming cost V 2 bases and J 3 bases, with 11 bases left between them. The record originates from a study of OX40 agonist ivuxolimab in advanced cancers. Overall study: Patients received the agonistic anti-OX40 (CD134) antibody ivuxolimab. Males comprised roughly four fifths of the group, whose mean age was roughly 60 years (range 23 to 79).

Libraries were prepared by immunoSEQ multiplex PCR; TCRdb keeps only in-frame clonotypes and omits some of them. The table shows over 45,000 clones, with 79% occurring only once. The cohort excluded patients with autoimmune disease history or systemic immunosuppression. Findings and limits, study-wide: There were, on average, more expanded clones in CD8+ T cells than in CD4+.

This chain joins TRBV5-1 and TRBJ2-5; D might be TRBD2 (6 bases). The receptor comes from an adult with an advanced solid tumor such as melanoma, head and neck, liver or kidney cancer. This material consisted of CD4+ or CD8+ T cells sorted from blood, taken in a trial of the OX40 agonist ivuxolimab. Written as DNA, the CDR3 is TGCGCCAGCAGCTTTCCGGGACTTAAAGAGACCCAGTACTTC. The encoded protein is CASSFPGLKETQYF.